The 16 T cell receptor beta chains reported below all come from one sample, sequenced in a study of T cells in Graves' hyperthyroidism and ophthalmopathy. The TCR beta CDR3 regions underwent amplification using RNA transcripts as the source. Initially, a first-round RT-PCR of the TCR CDR3 employed the HTBI primer set. TCRdb called the multiplex PCR reads again in MiXCR, with one record for every CDR3 protein. The data show about 480,000 distinct CDR3 sequences, with under 15% seen just once and less than 20% held by the top ten. Input material: blood. Receptors originate from a woman aged 18 to 35 with Graves' hyperthyroidism.

This clonotype was counted only a few times. The rearrangement joins TRBV7-9 to TRBJ2-2; D is tentatively TRBD1 or TRBD2 (5 bases each). The length of the CDR3 is 14 residues. Germline CDR1 is SEHNR and CDR2 is FQNEAQ (reference sequence). V was clipped by 3 bases and J by 7 bases, with 12 bases between them. CDR3 loop: CASSFSGLYGELFF. CDR3 DNA sequence: TGTGCCAGCAGCTTTTCGGGGCTTTACGGGGAGCTGTTTTTT.

This clonotype was seen repeatedly, ten times or more. J is TRBJ1-1 and V is TRBV6-1, with D uncertain. CDR1 is MNHNS and CDR2 is SASEGT in the germline V gene. The CDR3 runs to 13 residues. Between the trimmed V and J ends, which lost 5 bases and 0 bases, there was a span of 7 bases. The CDR3 DNA is TGTGCCAGCAGTCAGAGGATGAACACTGAAGCTTTCTTT. This gives the protein CASSQRMNTEAFF.

The chain has TRBV29-1 and TRBJ2-2; 11 nucleotides match TRBD1. Germline trimming cut 7 bases from V and 3 bases from J; bases unmatched to any gene: 1. This CDR3 region has 13 residues. CDR1 and CDR2 (germline): SQVTM, ANQGSEA. CDR3 amino acids: CSGGQGDTGELFF. DNA of the CDR3: TGCAGCGGGGGACAGGGGGACACCGGGGAGCTGTTTTTT.

This rearrangement joins TRBV6-1 to TRBJ1-1, with unresolved D. CDR3 size: 16 residues. The germline V gene encodes CDR1 MNHNS and CDR2 SASEGT. With 1 base removed from V and 1 base from J, the gap between germline ends came to 13 bases. CDR3 region: CASSEGRWVGNTEAFF. Here the CDR3 DNA reads TGTGCCAGCAGTGAAGGGAGATGGGTGGGGAACACTGAAGCTTTCTTT.

The table lists this clonotype with many counts. This chain connects TRBV2 to TRBJ1-1; D is uncertain. Germline lookup yields CDR1 SNHLY and CDR2 FYNNEI. The V and J ends lost 4 bases and 9 bases respectively, with 18 bases between them. There are 14 residues in the CDR3. The CDR3 DNA reads as TGTGCCAGCAGTGGAAGGGCAGGAGTCCAGCAAGCTTTCTTT. Residues: CASSGRAGVQQAFF.

At least ten counts were recorded for this clonotype. The chain couples TRBV2 to TRBJ2-1; 13 bases are shared with TRBD2. The germline gives CDR1 SNHLY, CDR2 FYNNEI. This CDR3 has 18 residues. Unmatched junction bases numbered 8, after V lost 6 bases and J lost 0 bases. The DNA for the CDR3 is TGTGCCAGCAGGCCTCCGGGACTAGCGGGAATCTCCTACAATGAGCAGTTCTTC. It yields the protein CASRPPGLAGISYNEQFF.

This clonotype has a handful of counts. This chain joins TRBV19 and TRBJ2-3; 7 bases are shared with TRBD1. The CDR3 has 15 amino acids. The V segment lost 6 bases and the J segment 3 bases; nucleotides outside the gene matches: 9. The V gene's germline CDR1 is LNHDA and CDR2 SQIVND (reference sequence). The CDR3 spells CASSPPGTVTDTQYF. CDR3 coding DNA: TGTGCCAGTAGCCCACCGGGGACAGTAACAGATACGCAGTATTTT. Complete variable domain (other parts from reference TRBV19 and TRBJ2-3): DGGITQSPKYLFRKEGQNVTLSCEQNLNHDAMYWYRQDPGQGLRLIYYSQIVNDFQKGDIAEGYSVSREKKESFPLTVTSAQKNPTAFYLCASSPPGTVTDTQYFGPGTRLTVL.

This clonotype was detected ten times or more. This chain uses TRBV19 with TRBJ2-2, with D tentatively TRBD2 (6 bases). The V gene lost 5 bases and the J gene lost 3 bases, with 16 bases spanning the gap. The CDR3 extends over 16 amino acids. Germline values: CDR1 LNHDA, CDR2 SQIVND (reference sequence). CDR3 in DNA: TGTGCCAGTAGTCCAGGCATTAGCGGTTACACCGGGGAGCTGTTTTTT. Protein: CASSPGISGYTGELFF.

This clonotype occurred a few times. The genes are TRBV24-1 and TRBJ2-3, with D uncertain. Germline V lookup: CDR1 KGHDR, CDR2 SFDVKD. Deletions cut 6 bases from V and 5 bases from J, with 8 bases between. This CDR3 has 12 residues. The CDR3 sequence: CATSNERDTQYF. CDR3 DNA: TGTGCCACCAGTAATGAAAGAGATACGCAGTATTTT.

This clonotype was counted ten times or more. The genes are TRBV12-5 and TRBJ2-3, with D possibly being TRBD1 or TRBD2 (6 bases each). The CDR3 covers 14 residues. The germline CDR1 and CDR2 sequences are LGHNT and FRNRAP. Trimming stripped 6 bases from V and 0 bases from J, with 10 bases between. CDR3 in DNA: TGTGCTAGTGGGCGGGACACCAGCACAGATACGCAGTATTTT. This gives the protein CASGRDTSTDTQYF.

This clonotype appeared many times. The chain links TRBV24-1 to TRBJ2-1; the D is unclear. The V and J ends lost 0 bases and 8 bases respectively, with 1 base between them. This CDR3 is 11 amino acids long. Germline V gene data show CDR1 as KGHDR and CDR2 as SFDVKD. As DNA, the CDR3 is TGTGCCACCAGTGATTTGGATGAGCAGTTCTTC. Its translation: CATSDLDEQFF.

This clonotype was recorded at least ten times. V gene TRBV5-1 combines with J gene TRBJ1-2; D remains unclear. Between the trimmed V and J ends, which lost 0 bases and 5 bases, there was a span of 17 bases. Germline CDR1 and CDR2: SGHRS and YFSETQ. This CDR3 spans 16 amino acids. In DNA form, the CDR3 reads TGCGCCAGCAGCTTGGTCGGAACTTACGGATATTATGGCTACACCTTC. It translates to CASSLVGTYGYYGYTF.

This clonotype occurred many times. The J gene is TRBJ2-2, the V gene TRBV24-1; D uncertain. The CDR3 has 14 amino acids. Trimming pared 1 base from V and 4 bases from J, leaving 6 bases between. The germline gives CDR1 KGHDR, CDR2 SFDVKD. As DNA, the CDR3 is TGTGCCACCAGTGATTTATGGGCCACCGGGGAGCTGTTTTTT. It specifies CATSDLWATGELFF.

This clonotype has only a few counts. The CDR3 sequence is CASSPRAWRNEQFF. The CDR3 DNA sequence: TGTGCCAGCAGCCCGAGAGCTTGGCGCAATGAGCAGTTCTTC. This sequence joins TRBV9 and TRBJ2-1; D unclear. The CDR3 runs 14 residues. Trimming removed 4 bases from V and 6 bases from J, with 14 bases in between. Germline assignment: CDR1 SGDLS and CDR2 YYNGEE.

This clonotype turned up a few times. The chain combines TRBV20-1 with TRBJ2-3; unclear D gene. Trimming took off 0 bases at V and 6 bases at J, with 16 bases between the two ends. Per the germline V gene, CDR1 is DFQATT and CDR2 is SNEGSKA (reference sequence). The CDR3 has 15 amino acids. The CDR3 loop is CSARDLIGWQDTQYF. Here the CDR3 DNA reads TGCAGTGCTAGAGATCTAATAGGGTGGCAGGATACGCAGTATTTT.

This clonotype was picked up a small number of times. The gene calls are TRBV20-1 and TRBJ1-4; no clear D gene. Germline V gene lookup returns CDR1 DFQATT and CDR2 SNEGSKA (reference sequence). Between the trimmed V and J ends, which lost 5 bases and 7 bases, there was a span of 14 bases. This CDR3 is 13 amino acids long. The CDR3 is CSAYDTGTEKLFF. The CDR3 DNA follows: TGCAGTGCTTATGACACGGGTACTGAAAAACTGTTTTTT.